This entry lists 22 T cell receptor beta chains sequenced from one sample in a study of blood T cell repertoires in COVID-19. Data came from immunoSEQ multiplex PCR; TCRdb stores just in-frame clones and leaves some out. The data contain roughly 500,000 clones, nearly 90% of them singletons. The sample comprised peripheral blood. The receptor set was obtained from a man between 18 and 35 years old with COVID-19, enrolled during active disease.

The chain carries TRBV6-1 and TRBJ1-5; 10 bases align to TRBD1. Germline V lookup: CDR1 MNHNS, CDR2 SASEGT. There are 14 residues in the CDR3. J lost 11 bases, V lost 3 bases, and 7 bases had no gene match. The CDR3 coding sequence is TGTGCCAGCAGTGATATCTGGACAGGGGGAGCCCAGCATTTT. This encodes CASSDIWTGGAQHF.

This chain links TRBV29-1 with TRBJ2-2; D may be TRBD2 (6 bases). Germline V gene sequence: CDR1 SQVTM, CDR2 ANQGSEA. The CDR3 is 11 residues long. Trimming stripped 7 bases from V and 6 bases from J, with 9 bases between. CDR3 region: CSAGVAGELFF. The CDR3 DNA sequence: TGCAGCGCGGGGGTAGCCGGGGAGCTGTTTTTT.

This clone was seen once. This rearrangement joins TRBV15 to TRBJ1-2; 11 bases are a match to TRBD1. This CDR3 has 16 amino acids. Germline assignment: CDR1 LNHNV and CDR2 YYDKDF (reference sequence). The V segment lost 0 bases and the J segment 8 bases; nucleotides outside the gene matches: 8. The DNA of the CDR3 is TGTGCCACCAGCAGAGATCTGGGACAGGGGGTAGGGGGCTACACCTTC. Its protein product is CATSRDLGQGVGGYTF. Variable domain in full (rest from reference TRBV15 and TRBJ1-2): DAMVIQNPRYQVTQFGKPVTLSCSQTLNHNVMYWYQQKSSQAPKLLFHYYDKDFNNEADTPDNFQSRRPNTSFCFLDIRSPGLGDTAMYLCATSRDLGQGVGGYTFGSGTRLTVV.

The chain is built from TRBV4-1 and TRBJ2-1; no firm D call. Trimming took 5 bases from V and 3 from J, leaving 11 bases between them. The CDR3 consists of 14 residues. CDR1 is MGHRA, CDR2 YSYEKL, per germline. In DNA form, the CDR3 reads TGCGCCAGCAGCTATCGCGGATTCTACAATGAGCAGTTCTTC. Encoded protein: CASSYRGFYNEQFF.

CDR3 DNA: TGTGCCAGCCGGGATACTAAAGCAGGGACAGGGGAGAATCAGCCCCAGCATTTT. As protein: CASRDTKAGTGENQPQHF. This rearrangement joins TRBV2 to TRBJ1-5; 10 nucleotides agree with TRBD1. Germline V lookup: CDR1 SNHLY, CDR2 FYNNEI. The V segment lost 8 bases and the J segment 4 bases; nucleotides outside the gene matches: 17. This CDR3 has 18 amino acids.

The chain has TRBV10-1 and TRBJ2-2; 10 bases agree with TRBD2. Germline V gene sequence: CDR1 WNHNN, CDR2 SYGVQD (reference sequence). V was clipped by 5 bases and J by 4 bases; unmatched bases: 13. This CDR3 contains 18 residues. This chain's CDR3 is CASSIRTSGVWSTGELFF. The CDR3 bases are TGCGCCAGCAGTATACGGACTAGCGGCGTCTGGAGCACCGGGGAGCTGTTTTTT.

The V gene is TRBV15, the J gene TRBJ2-2; D not resolved. Germline CDR1 LNHNV, CDR2 YYDKDF (reference sequence). V lost 0 bases and J lost 6, with 8 bases in between. The CDR3 loop spans 14 amino acids. CDR3 residues: CATSRDDTAGELFF. The CDR3 region has the DNA TGTGCCACCAGCAGAGATGATACGGCCGGGGAGCTGTTTTTT.

Concerning this clone: Other DNA sequences in the sample encode the same CDR3. V and J are TRBV5-4 and TRBJ1-5; D is perhaps TRBD1 (5 bases). V was pared by 1 base and J by 4 bases, with 6 bases between. The CDR3 consists of 13 residues. Per the germline V gene, CDR1 is SGHNT and CDR2 is YYREEE (reference sequence). CDR3 DNA: TGTGCCAGCAGCTTGCAGGGAAATCAGCCCCAGCATTTT. Amino acid sequence: CASSLQGNQPQHF.

V is TRBV24-1 and J is TRBJ1-2, with a weak D call TRBD1 (6 bases). Trimming left V 9 bases short and J 7 bases short, with 14 bases between. From germline, CDR1 is KGHDR and CDR2 SFDVKD. The CDR3 is 12 residues long. The CDR3 spells CATEGVAFGYTF. CDR3 bases: TGTGCCACCGAGGGGGTGGCGTTTGGCTACACCTTC.

This clone was found a few times. This chain connects TRBV7-9 to TRBJ1-6; perhaps TRBD1 as D (5 bases). CDR3 length: 14 residues. Germline CDR1 is SEHNR and CDR2 is FQNEAQ (reference sequence). Trimming stripped 6 bases from V and 10 bases from J, with 16 bases between. The CDR3 sequence is CASSRDSSGSPLHF. The CDR3 DNA reads TGTGCCAGCAGTCGCGACAGCTCCGGGTCACCCCTCCACTTT. Full variable domain (rest looked up from reference TRBV7-9 and TRBJ1-6): DTGVSQNPRHKITKRGQNVTFRCDPISEHNRLYWYRQTLGQGPEFLTYFQNEAQLEKSRLLSDRFSAERPKGSFSTLEIQRTEQGDSAMYLCASSRDSSGSPLHFGNGTRLTVT.

The V call is TRBV11-2, the J call TRBJ2-7; maybe TRBD2 (6 bases). Germline CDR1 is SGHAT and CDR2 is FQNNGV. Trimming cost V 6 bases and J 3 bases, with 15 bases left between them. The CDR3 length is 14 residues. CDR3: CASRGGGHIYEQYF. The CDR3 DNA reads as TGTGCCAGCAGGGGAGGAGGACACATCTACGAGCAGTACTTC. The whole variable domain, filled in from reference TRBV11-2 and TRBJ2-7, reads EAGVAQSPRYKIIEKRQSVAFWCNPISGHATLYWYQQILGQGPKLLIQFQNNGVVDDSQLPKDRFSAERLKGVDSTLKIQPAKLEDSAVYLCASRGGGHIYEQYFGPGTRLTVT.

The chain links TRBV21-1 to TRBJ2-5; the table gives TRBD1 as D, unverified against the DNA. TRBV21-1 is listed as a pseudogene. The CDR3 is 13 amino acids. CDR3 DNA: TGTGCCAGCGGCAACGACAGGGATGAGACCCAGTACTTC. Its translation is CASGNDRDETQYF.

The chain uses TRBV10-1 and TRBJ2-1; 11 bases are a match to TRBD2. J gave up 0 bases and V 0 bases, and 7 bases lay outside the gene matches. The germline CDR1 and CDR2 sequences are WNHNN and SYGVQD (reference sequence). This CDR3 contains 19 residues. CDR3 nucleotide sequence: TGCGCCAGCAGTGAGTCCCGGACTAGCGGGCTGAGCTCCTACAATGAGCAGTTCTTC. Translation gives CASSESRTSGLSSYNEQFF.

This clone occurred a few times. The J gene is TRBJ2-7, the V gene TRBV1; the DNA was not used to check the table's D call, TRBD2. TRBV1 is listed as a pseudogene. The CDR3 has 12 residues. CDR3 sequence reads: CTSSQSTWEQYF. CDR3 bases: TGCACCAGCAGCCAAAGCACCTGGGAGCAGTACTTC.

This clone was seen just once. The chain is built from TRBV5-8 and TRBJ2-5, with a possible D match to TRBD1 (6 bases). The germline V gene has CDR1 SGHTS and CDR2 YDEGEE. Trimming left V 2 bases short and J 2 bases short, with 19 bases between. This CDR3 contains 17 residues. The CDR3 DNA reads TGTGCCAGCAGCTTACAAATCCTCCGGGACAAACAAGAGACCCAGTACTTC. Its protein product is CASSLQILRDKQETQYF.

The rearrangement links TRBV5-4 to TRBJ2-3; TRBD2 matches 12 bases. The CDR3 totals 15 residues. V dropped 3 bases and J dropped 6; count of bases not matched to a gene: 5. Looked up from germline, CDR1 is SGHNT and CDR2 is YYREEE (reference sequence). The CDR3 reads CASSSSGRASDTQYF. DNA of the CDR3: TGTGCCAGCAGCTCTAGCGGGAGGGCCTCCGATACGCAGTATTTT.

V and J are TRBV30 and TRBJ2-2, with 10 nucleotides matching TRBD2. Germline V CDR1 and CDR2: GTSNPN, SVGIG (reference sequence). CDR3 size: 17 residues. Trimming at V came to 2 bases and at J to 3 bases, leaving 9 bases not matched to a gene. DNA for the CDR3: TGTGCCTGGAGTAAGGTGGCTAGCGGGAGTTACACCGGGGAGCTGTTTTTT. It is translated as CAWSKVASGSYTGELFF.

The J gene is TRBJ2-3, the V gene TRBV29-1; D perhaps matches TRBD2 (6 bases). The length of the CDR3 is 14 residues. CDR1 SQVTM and CDR2 ANQGSEA come from the germline V gene. V lost 5 bases, J lost 3 bases, and 15 bases lay in between. CDR3 nucleotide sequence: TGCAGCGTTTCTACCGCTAGCGCTACAGATACGCAGTATTTT. It yields the protein CSVSTASATDTQYF.

The rearrangement uses TRBV27 and TRBJ2-1; D might be TRBD1 (6 bases). Trimming removed 6 bases from V and 6 bases from J, with 12 bases in between. This CDR3 is 13 amino acids long. Per germline, CDR1 MNHEY and CDR2 SMNVEV (reference sequence). The CDR3 protein is CASRFQGTNEQFF. CDR3 nucleotide sequence: TGTGCCAGCAGATTTCAGGGGACCAATGAGCAGTTCTTC.

The genes are TRBV25-1 and TRBJ1-1; D gene ambiguous. CDR3 length equals 14 residues. CDR1 and CDR2 (germline): MGHDK, SYGVNS. Deletions cut 3 bases from V and 3 bases from J, with 11 bases between. The CDR3 sequence: CASSESRRDTEAFF. The CDR3 nucleotides are TGTGCCAGCAGTGAGAGTCGGAGGGACACTGAAGCTTTCTTT.

The CDR3 here is CAWGALLAGELFF. The CDR3 DNA reads TGTGCCTGGGGGGCTCTCCTGGCCGGGGAGCTGTTTTTT. This sequence joins TRBV30 and TRBJ2-2, with D perhaps TRBD1 (5 bases). From germline, CDR1 is GTSNPN and CDR2 SVGIG (reference sequence). This CDR3 is 13 amino acids long. V was shortened by 5 bases and J by 6 bases, with 13 bases between the two germline ends.

V is TRBV19 and J is TRBJ2-3; possibly TRBD1 for D (5 bases). V lost 4 bases and J 6 bases, leaving 11 bases between the germline ends. This CDR3 has 13 amino acids. Germline V gives CDR1 LNHDA, CDR2 SQIVND (reference sequence). CDR3 bases: TGTGCCAGTAGTAGACAGACAGCCGATACGCAGTATTTT. Translated, it gives CASSRQTADTQYF.